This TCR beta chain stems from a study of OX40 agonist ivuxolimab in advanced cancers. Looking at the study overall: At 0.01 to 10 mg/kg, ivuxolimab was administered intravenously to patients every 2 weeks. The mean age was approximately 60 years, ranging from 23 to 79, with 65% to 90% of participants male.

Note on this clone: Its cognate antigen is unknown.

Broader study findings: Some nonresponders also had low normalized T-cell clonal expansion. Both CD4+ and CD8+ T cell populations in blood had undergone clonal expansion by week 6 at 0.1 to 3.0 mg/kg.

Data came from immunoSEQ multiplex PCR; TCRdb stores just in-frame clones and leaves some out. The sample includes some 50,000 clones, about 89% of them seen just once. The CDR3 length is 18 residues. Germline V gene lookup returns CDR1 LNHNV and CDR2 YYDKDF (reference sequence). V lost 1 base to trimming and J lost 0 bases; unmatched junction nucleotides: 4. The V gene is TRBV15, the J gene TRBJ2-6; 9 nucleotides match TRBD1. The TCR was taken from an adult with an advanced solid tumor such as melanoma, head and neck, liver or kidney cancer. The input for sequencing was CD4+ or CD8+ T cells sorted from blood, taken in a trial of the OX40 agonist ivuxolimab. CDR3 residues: CATSRGTGAYSGANVLTF. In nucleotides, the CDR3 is TGTGCCACCAGCAGAGGGACAGGGGCGTACTCTGGGGCCAACGTCCTGACTTTC.